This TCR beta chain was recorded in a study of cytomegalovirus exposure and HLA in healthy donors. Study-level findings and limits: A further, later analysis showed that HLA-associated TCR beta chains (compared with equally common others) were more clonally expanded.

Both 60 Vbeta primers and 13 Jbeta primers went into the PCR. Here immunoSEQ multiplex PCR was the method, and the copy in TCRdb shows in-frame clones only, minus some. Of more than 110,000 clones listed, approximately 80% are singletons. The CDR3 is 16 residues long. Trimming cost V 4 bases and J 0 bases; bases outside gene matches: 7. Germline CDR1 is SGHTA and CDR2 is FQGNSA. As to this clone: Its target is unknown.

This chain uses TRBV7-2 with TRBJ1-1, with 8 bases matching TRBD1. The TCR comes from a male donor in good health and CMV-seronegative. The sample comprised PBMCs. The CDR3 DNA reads TGTGCCAGCAGCTCAGGACAGGGATACATGAACACTGAAGCTTTCTTT. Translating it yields CASSSGQGYMNTEAFF.